These T cell receptor beta chains were read from a single sample in a study of preoperative IRX-2 immunotherapy in early breast cancer. Generated by immunoSEQ multiplex PCR, the TCRdb table keeps only in-frame clones and is missing some. The top ten clones hold about 2% of a sample with 90,000 to 100,000 clones, around 86% of them seen once. Specimen: tumor tissue, collected after IRX-2 immunotherapy. These receptors all come from a human donor with breast cancer. Each CDR3 is given with its conserved first and last residue. A D gene is named only where the DNA matches it firmly. Clone size is not always given. Where it is, it says once, few, many or a class for expanded clones.

j_call,clone_size,v_call,d_call,cdr3_nt,cdr3_aa
TRBJ2-2,.,TRBV5-1,.,TGCGCCAGCCTTCCCGGGACCGGGTATACCGGGGAGCTGTTTTTT,CASLPGTGYTGELFF
TRBJ1-5,.,TRBV6-8,.,TGTGCCAGCAGTTATTCTCCCCTCGGAGTCCAGCCCCAGCATTTT,CASSYSPLGVQPQHF
TRBJ1-5,.,TRBV28,.,TGTGCCAGCAGACCGGCCCCGCGAAATCAGCCCCAGCATTTT,CASRPAPRNQPQHF
TRBJ1-6,.,TRBV18,.,TGTGCCAGCTCGCTCCATGCAGGGGTGTTCAATTCACCCCTCCACTTT,CASSLHAGVFNSPLHF
TRBJ1-1,.,TRBV6-8,TRBD1,TGTGCCAGCAGTGAGCAGGGACAGGCGGAAGCTTTCTTT,CASSEQGQAEAFF
TRBJ1-5,once,TRBV18,.,TGTGCCAGCTCCATTCTCCCCGGAGGCAATCAGCCCCAGCATTTT,CASSILPGGNQPQHF
TRBJ2-3,.,TRBV6-8,TRBD1,TGTGCCATCACCGAGGGACAGGGGACAAACACAGATACGCAGTATTTT,CAITEGQGTNTDTQYF
TRBJ2-7,.,TRBV23-1,.,TGCGCCAGCAGCCCTGCGGTGAAAAACGAGCAGTACTTC,CASSPAVKNEQYF
TRBJ1-2,.,TRBV6-8,TRBD1,TGTGCCAGCAGTCTCCGGACAGGGGGCGCATTGGGCTACACCTTC,CASSLRTGGALGYTF
TRBJ2-7,.,TRBV28,.,TGTGCCAGCAGCATTCCAGGGACCCCCTACGAGCAGTACTTC,CASSIPGTPYEQYF
TRBJ2-7,.,TRBV5-1,TRBD1,TGCGCCAGCCGGCCCCGGGACAGGGGGAACTACGAGCAGTACTTC,CASRPRDRGNYEQYF
TRBJ1-1,.,TRBV7-7,.,TGTGCCAGCACCACTGAACTCTCCAACACTGAAGCTTTCTTT,CASTTELSNTEAFF
TRBJ2-2,.,TRBV6-8,.,TGTGCCAGCACCCGAGGAGGCACCGGGGAGCTGTTTTTT,CASTRGGTGELFF
TRBJ2-1,.,TRBV12-5,TRBD2,TGTGCTAGTGGTGTTGGACTAGCGGGAGGGTACAATGAGCAGTTCTTC,CASGVGLAGGYNEQFF
TRBJ1-2,.,TRBV19,TRBD1,TGTGCCAGTTACAGGGGCTTGGATGGCTACACCTTC,CASYRGLDGYTF
TRBJ1-5,.,TRBV28,.,TGTGCCAGCAGTTTGGGGCAGGGGAGTCAGCCCCAGCATTTT,CASSLGQGSQPQHF
TRBJ1-2,.,TRBV6-7,.,TGTGCCAGCAGCGTACAGGACTATGGCTACACCTTC,CASSVQDYGYTF
TRBJ1-5,.,TRBV6-8,.,TGTGCCAGTTCCAGGGAACTGAATCAGCCCCAGCATTTT,CASSRELNQPQHF
TRBJ2-3,few,TRBV29-1,.,TGCAGCGTTGTCGGGAACACAGATACGCAGTATTTT,CSVVGNTDTQYF
TRBJ2-1,.,TRBV30,.,TGTGCCTGGAGTCGACTTGGCAATGAGCAGTTCTTC,CAWSRLGNEQFF
TRBJ1-3,.,TRBV29-1,TRBD1,TGCAGCGTTCGACAGGGGGAGAGCACCATATATTTT,CSVRQGESTIYF
TRBJ2-5,.,TRBV28,TRBD2,TGTGCCAGCAGCCCGAATCATCTGGGACTAGCGGAGACGCAAGAGACCCAGTACTTC,CASSPNHLGLAETQETQYF
TRBJ2-7,.,TRBV5-1,.,TGCGCCAGCAGCTTGGGTACAGCTTACTACGAGCAGTACTTC,CASSLGTAYYEQYF
TRBJ1-3,.,TRBV18,.,TGTGCCAGCTCACCACTTGATAGGATCCTCTCTGGAAACACCATATATTTT,CASSPLDRILSGNTIYF
TRBJ1-5,few,TRBV11-3,.,TGTGCCAGCAGCCTAACAGTATCAGGGGTTCACCAGCCCCAGCATTTT,CASSLTVSGVHQPQHF
TRBJ1-4,.,TRBV6-8,.,TGTGCCAGCAGTTATTCCCAGGCGGAGTTGAATGAAAAACTGTTTTTT,CASSYSQAELNEKLFF
TRBJ1-5,.,TRBV5-1,.,TGCGCCAGCAGCTTGCAGGGGCTAGACAATCAGCCCCAGCATTTT,CASSLQGLDNQPQHF
TRBJ1-6,.,TRBV1,.,TGCGCCAGCAGCCAAGGGAGGATCAGCTCCTATAATTCACCCCTCCACTTT,CASSQGRISSYNSPLHF
TRBJ2-3,once,TRBV28,.,TGTGCCAGCAGTCAACTCCCAGCGGCGGCAGATACGCAGTATTTT,CASSQLPAAADTQYF
TRBJ1-1,.,TRBV7-1,.,TGTGCCAGCAGCAAGGGGCAGGGATCCACTGAAGCTTTCTTT,CASSKGQGSTEAFF